This TCR beta chain was retrieved from a study of CD8 T cells in ankylosing spondylitis. This clonotype was counted a few times. Its antigen is currently unknown. Overall study findings and caveats: Clones tied to disease were said to be significantly enriched in matched ankylosing spondylitis synovial fluid. It appeared that ankylosing spondylitis blood was characterized by a TCR beta motif of about 8 highly homologous variants. Earlier studies detected some motif variants in reactive arthritis synovial fluid and blood. Peripheral blood samples showed relatively rare disease-linked clones, and these clones were CD8+.

Trimming removed 6 bases from V and 8 bases from J; junction bases left unmatched: 8. CDR1 and CDR2 from the germline V gene are SNHLY and FYNNEI. The CDR3 extends over 16 amino acids. From the 5' RACE reads, TCRdb called clonotypes with MiXCR, one entry per CDR3 protein. The sample lists around 150,000 distinct CDR3 sequences, approximately 20% seen once, with about 7.6% in the top ten. The clonotype originates from a male donor with ankylosing spondylitis or in good health (not recorded which). Source material: blood, either unsorted or a sorted T cell fraction (not recorded which). The V and J genes are TRBV2 and TRBJ2-1; TRBD2 agrees at 15 bases. CDR3 amino acids: CASRGLAGGFVDEQFF. Written as DNA, the CDR3 is TGTGCCAGCAGGGGACTAGCGGGAGGCTTCGTTGATGAGCAGTTCTTC. Full variable domain (rest looked up from reference TRBV2 and TRBJ2-1): EPEVTQTPSHQVTQMGQEVILRCVPISNHLYFYWYRQILGQKVEFLVSFYNNEISEKSEIFDDQFSVERPDGSNFTLKIRSTKLEDSAMYFCASRGLAGGFVDEQFFGPGTRLTVL.